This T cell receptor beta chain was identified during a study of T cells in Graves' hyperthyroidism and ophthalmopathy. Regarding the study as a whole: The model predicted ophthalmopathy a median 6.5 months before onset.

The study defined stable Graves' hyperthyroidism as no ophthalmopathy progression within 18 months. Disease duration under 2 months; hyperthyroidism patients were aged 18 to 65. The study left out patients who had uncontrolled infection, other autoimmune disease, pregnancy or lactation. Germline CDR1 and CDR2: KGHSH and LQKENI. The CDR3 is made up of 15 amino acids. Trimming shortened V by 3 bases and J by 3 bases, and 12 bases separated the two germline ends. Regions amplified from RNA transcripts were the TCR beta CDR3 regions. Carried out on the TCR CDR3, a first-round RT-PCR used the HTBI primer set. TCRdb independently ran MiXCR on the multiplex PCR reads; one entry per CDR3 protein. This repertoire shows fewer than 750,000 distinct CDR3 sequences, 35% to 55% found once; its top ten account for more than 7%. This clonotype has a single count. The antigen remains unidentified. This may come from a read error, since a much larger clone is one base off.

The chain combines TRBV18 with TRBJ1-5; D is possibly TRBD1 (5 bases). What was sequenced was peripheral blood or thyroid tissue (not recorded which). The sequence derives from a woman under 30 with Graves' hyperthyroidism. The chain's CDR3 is CASSPRGADNQPQHF. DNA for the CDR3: TGTGCCAGCTCACCGCGAGGGGCGGACAATCAGCCCCAGCATTTT.